Here is one TCR beta chain with its context. This clonotype has just a few counts. The target of this receptor is not known. No per-base quality is available; no much larger clone lies one base away. TCR cDNA was synthesized by 5'RACE template switching, through which a universal primer site and unique molecular identifiers were introduced. Priming of cDNA synthesis was performed from both the TCR alpha and TCR beta constant segments. Library amplification used two PCR steps, and the second PCR step added sample barcodes and sequencing adapters. Sequencing of libraries was performed on Illumina HiSeq 2500 (2x100 bp) or NovaSeq (2x150 bp). In the source study's methods: Demultiplexing of reads and collapsing into UMI consensus sequences were performed with MIGEC, and V(D)J alignment was carried out with MiXCR. Using edgeR on replicate PBMC samples, clonotypes were called vaccine-responding if FDR was below 0.01 and the log2 fold change was above 5 up to day 15. Bulk clonotypes were assigned CD4 or CD8 identity according to which sequenced CD4 or CD8 repertoire held them at higher abundance. Using fastp trimming at Q25 and MiXCR clonotype assembly, TCRdb reanalyzed the public sequencing data and kept in-frame beta chains. Each entry merges the rows of one CDR3 protein and shows their most common DNA and genes. In this record, the V and J calls reflect TCRdb's handling and not the investigators' own analysis. A total of some 670,000 distinct CDR3 sequences appear in this sample, around 12% of them only once. 15% of the sample comes from the top ten.

This sample is drawn from a study of T cells after yellow fever vaccination (dated by TCRdb to the late 2010s). Broadly, across the study: The SMART-Seq v4 Ultra Low Input RNA kit was used to prepare libraries from fractions with low cell numbers. To follow T-cell clones before and after both primary and booster YFV17D yellow fever vaccination, bulk TCR alpha and beta repertoires underwent longitudinal sequencing. Two healthy male donors, one aged 18 to 30 and one aged 30 to 40 years, made up the cohort. Blood was drawn at multiple timepoints before and after primary and secondary immunization, with bulk PBMC replicates and cell subsets isolated. On the study overall, not on this receptor specifically: Because only a couple of donors were included in the study, the extent to which the findings can be generalized is limited. The secondary T-cell response was found to be weaker but faster than the primary response, with a peak reached on day 5 rather than on day 15. Computational filtering was needed because FACS-sorted repertoires could contain abundant contaminating clonotypes from the bulk population. After the booster, most clones that had expanded after primary vaccination were detected again (around 97% of CD4 and around nine tenths of CD8), suggesting broad maintenance of memory. A small share of clonotypes was detected in both CD4 and CD8 compartments, with the overlap likely arising from convergent recombination.

The label giving this sample's treatment or condition can be read as: live attenuated yellow fever vaccine strain. Two biological replicates of bulk PBMCs were collected at each blood-draw timepoint. A standard Ficoll-Paque protocol was used to isolate PBMCs from peripheral blood. TriZol was used to extract RNA from bulk PBMCs, CD4 and CD8 fractions, and dextramer-positive and dextramer-negative fractions. V is pared back by 6 bases and J by 12 bases, with 18 bases lying between the germline termini. Sequences MDHEN (CDR1) and SYDVKM (CDR2) are obtained from the germline V gene. Reading from cysteine to phenylalanine, the CDR3 counts 13 amino acids. Just the 39-base CDR3 DNA is kept, in frame starting at base 1.

Sequenced here: PBMCs, sampled on the day of the yellow fever booster vaccination. This TCR came from a man aged 30 to 45 who received the YFV17D yellow fever vaccine. The V and J segments used are TRBV28 and TRBJ2-4; the D gene could be either TRBD1 or TRBD2, each agreeing at 5 bases. The DNA sequence follows: TGTGCCAGCAGGACAACTAGGGGAATAGGTCAGTACTTC. It translates to CASRTTRGIGQYF.